This T cell receptor (beta chain) is drawn from a study of blood T cell repertoires in COVID-19. CDR1 and CDR2 (germline): SGHNT, YENEEA. CDR3 length: 13 amino acids. V was cut by 1 base and J by 15 bases, with 16 bases left in between. The table came from immunoSEQ multiplex PCR; TCRdb's copy has only in-frame clones and leaves some out. The data hold approximately 170,000 clones, with approximately 77% observed a single time. Specimen: peripheral blood. The clonotype comes from an elderly woman with active or convalescent COVID-19. The genes are TRBV11-3 and TRBJ2-1; possible D gene TRBD2, 5 bases. CDR3 residues: CASSLGRETKPFF. CDR3 DNA sequence: TGTGCCAGCAGCTTAGGTAGGGAGACTAAGCCGTTCTTC.